This TCR beta chain was identified during a study of regulatory T cells in long-lasting Graves disease. General study points: A limited number of samples was an acknowledged limitation. Repertoires from persistent disease leaned toward TRBV28, TRBJ1-2 and TRBJ2-5.

Trimming left V 0 bases short and J 4 bases short, with 10 bases between. The CDR3 runs 14 residues. Germline CDR1 reads SGHAT; CDR2 reads FQNNGV. The time point: newly diagnosed GD, antithyroid drugs for less than 3 months. PBMC RNA was the source of the TCR library. Construction of TCR beta libraries relied on iRepertoire HTBI primers and on Arm-PCR targeting CDR3 regions. TCRdb reprocessed the multiplex PCR reads with MiXCR, giving one entry per CDR3 protein. Of a few hundred thousand distinct CDR3 sequences in the sample, 13% to 15% were seen once. This clonotype was recorded at least ten times. Its antigen is as yet unknown. The sample also formed part of further work on T cells in Graves' hyperthyroidism and ophthalmopathy.

The origin of this receptor is a woman aged 50 to 60 with Graves disease. The chain recombines TRBV11-2 with TRBJ2-7, with D uncertain. The sample in question was peripheral blood mononuclear cells (PBMCs), obtained at new diagnosis, from a patient treated with antithyroid drugs. CDR3 sequence (DNA): TGTGCCAGCAGCTTAGAGAGTTGGGCTTACGAGCAGTACTTC. Its protein is CASSLESWAYEQYF.